This TCR beta chain emerged from a study of metastatic and nonmetastatic thyroid tumors. Looking at the study overall: Across peripheral blood and tumor or nodule tissue samples taken from malignant and benign thyroid patients, the repertoires were compared with one another.

Every patient was untreated before thyroid surgery. Remarks on this clone: Its antigen is not identified.

General study points: A significant increase in TCR beta diversity was reportedly seen in malignant thyroid tumors relative to benign nodules, in blood and tumor.

Authors' processing steps: What underpinned the distant-metastasis classifier for papillary thyroid cancer was the set of CDR3 differences across clinicopathological groups. Via MiXCR, TCRdb re-called the PCR reads. The V and J calls shown here were made by TCRdb, not taken from the authors' results. The table has about 14,000 clones, around a third seen once. The V end lost 2 bases, the J end lost 5 bases, and 9 bases lay between the germline ends. The germline gives CDR1 SGHAT, CDR2 FQNNGV. CDR3 length equals 13 residues. The source is a female donor with papillary thyroid cancer or a benign thyroid nodule (not recorded which). Some clones in this sample may be carry-over from other donors' samples. The sample was tumor tissue. This chain links TRBV11-2 with TRBJ1-1; possible D gene TRBD1, 5 bases. This CDR3 is CASSLMKGTEAFF. DNA for the CDR3: TGTGCCAGCAGCTTAATGAAGGGGACTGAAGCTTTCTTT.